This T cell receptor beta chain is drawn from a study of CD8 T cell repertoires and HIV-1 epitope variants (dated by TCRdb to 2020 to 2022). Turning to the overall study: In separate culture wells, T cells were stimulated with each of twenty-five peptides that represented autologous and known Gag and Nef epitope variants. The epitopes tested were three Gag epitope families plus Nef HW9 and YT9. An aliquot of 1M T cells was set aside as an uncultured baseline condition, separate from the approximately 91 T cell cultures. The cultures were grown for under eleven days in IMDM with gentamicin, and half of the media was changed on days 3 and 7 with IL-2, IL-7 and IL-15 added. Control conditions included a CMV, EBV and flu peptide pool, the Ebola AY9 epitope as negative control, and a no-peptide well. T cells were enriched with the EasySep Human T Cell Enrichment Kit and co-cultured with equal numbers of autologous T cell-negative cells as antigen-presenting cells. A total of approximately 83 T cell cultures were run, with each culture condition done in triplicate except for one peptide, which was done in duplicate. The paper's findings and limits, for the study overall: The Nef KF9 family was recognized by five clonotypes and the HW9 family by one, and no responses to the TAALDMSHF plasma variant were observed. Roughly nine antigen-specific TCR beta clonotypes were identified, and about 6 of them appeared cross-reactive for autologous or known escape epitope variants. The assay identified only TCR beta chains and indicated proliferation in response to antigen, without indicating T cell function or cytokine profile.

As concerns this clone: Its antigen remains unidentified. Qualities for individual bases were not recorded, and no much larger clone is one base off.

TCR beta CDR3 regions were sequenced at survey depth on the immunoSEQ platform. The QIAamp DNA micro kit was used to extract genomic DNA from every cultured and uncultured CD8+ T cell population. The study's processing was this. Any sample with under 5,000 productive reads was excluded, and this exclusion removed about 7% of the roughly 80 cultures stimulated with HIV peptides. A MANAFEST web app trimmed sequences to CDR3 and removed nonproductive sequences, CDR3s under 5 amino acids, and those not starting C or ending F/W. For a clonotype to count as antigen-specific, the clonotype had to expand relative to the no-peptide control in at least 2 of 3 replicates at FDR 0.01, and only within one epitope family. A frequency at least fivefold higher than in wells stimulated with peptides from other epitope families was additionally required for specific clonotypes. TCRdb limited this immuneACCESS table to in-frame rearrangements with V and J called. A share of clones is missing; checked studies link under half to unresolved V genes, and the rest is unexplained. D and trimming come from the DNA, and the V and J calls and clone size come from that table. Across this sample there are about 6,300 clones, with around three fifths seen only once. The ten largest clones represent roughly two fifths of the sample.

The EasySep Human CD8+ T Cell Enrichment Kit was used on day 10 to isolate CD8+ T cells from every culture. From the germline V gene (reference sequence), CDR1 is LNHDA and CDR2 is SQIVND. Taken from cysteine to phenylalanine, the CDR3 has 15 residues. The kept DNA is CDR3 alone, 45 bases in frame from the first base. V sheds 8 bases and J sheds 0 bases, leaving 14 bases between their ends. The sequence derives from a male donor with HIV. The rearrangement combines TRBV19 with TRBJ1-3; TRBD1 is a weak D gene call, 6 bases matching. Sequencing input: cultured CD8+ T cells derived from PBMCs. The nucleotide sequence is given as TGTGCCAGTCGGACAGACGAAATCTCTGGAAACACCATATATTTT. It translates to CASRTDEISGNTIYF.